The present T cell receptor (beta chain) was sequenced within a study of early stage breast cancer tumors. This clone has a single count. Only in-frame clones appear in the TCRdb table, and some are missing; sequencing was by immunoSEQ multiplex PCR. Counted here are fewer than 50,000 clones, around two thirds occurring once; the ten biggest clones make up roughly 7.9%. This CDR3 region has 15 residues. Germline V CDR1 and CDR2: SGDLS, YYNGEE. The V and J ends lost 0 bases and 5 bases respectively, with 14 bases between them. The chain employs TRBV9 and TRBJ1-2, with D possibly TRBD1 on 6 matching bases. Sequencing used blood. The sequence derives from a person in their fifties or sixties with breast cancer. The chain's CDR3 is CASSVGGEGEYGYTF. CDR3 bases: TGTGCCAGCAGCGTAGGTGGGGAGGGGGAATATGGCTACACCTTC.